The clone carrying this TCR beta chain was recorded at least ten times. The antigen remains undetermined. These data are taken from a study of T cell repertoires in cytomegalovirus infection. General study results and limits: HLA-C-restricted CMV-specific TCR beta clonotypes were dominant in the ex vivo response.

The trim removed 5 bases at V and 1 base at J, leaving 9 bases unmatched. Germline values: CDR1 SGHTA, CDR2 FQGNSA. CDR3 length equals 16 residues. MiXCR, applied by TCRdb to the reads, yields one record per CDR3 protein. The table has 600,000 to 700,000 distinct CDR3 sequences, about 30% seen once. The V call is TRBV7-2, the J call TRBJ2-3, with TRBD2 identical over 7 bases. This TCR was recovered from a human donor in good health (CMV status not recorded). Some clones in this sample may be carry-over from other donors' samples. Sequences were derived from cultured PBMCs, sampled from culture after CMV antigen stimulation. The CDR3 coding sequence is TGTGCCAGCAGCCCAGGACTAGGGGAACGCACAGATACGCAGTATTTT. Translation: CASSPGLGERTDTQYF.